A selection of T cell receptor beta chains follows, all from one sample in a study of shared clonotypes between healthy human individuals. TCRdb keeps only in-frame clones here, not all; method: immunoSEQ multiplex PCR. The repertoire has around 1.9 million clones, about 93% of them found once; the top ten carry roughly 1.7%. The sequenced material came from naive CD8+ T cells from PBMCs. The receptors here all came from a man between 18 and 29 years old in good health. Some clones in this sample may be carry-over from other donors' samples. Both conserved end residues are part of each CDR3. Each record gives: J gene, D gene, V gene, clone size, CDR3 protein, CDR3 DNA. A D gene is named only where the DNA matches it firmly. The size entry is marked missing in some rows and otherwise reads once, few, many or a size class.

J: TRBJ2-1
D: TRBD2
V: TRBV4-3
size: .
CDR3: CASSQAAGGLPQFF
DNA: TGCGCCAGCAGCCAAGCAGCGGGAGGGTTACCGCAGTTCTTC

J: TRBJ2-7
D: TRBD2
V: TRBV5-1
size: once
CDR3: CASSLGGLAGGAYEQYF
DNA: TGCGCCAGCAGCTTGGGGGGACTAGCGGGAGGGGCCTACGAGCAGTACTTC

J: TRBJ2-3
D: TRBD2
V: TRBV7-9
size: once
CDR3: CASSLLAGTTDTQYF
DNA: TGTGCCAGCAGCCTGCTAGCGGGGACCACAGATACGCAGTATTTT

J: TRBJ2-7
D: .
V: TRBV6-6
size: .
CDR3: CASSYLGGGGSYEQYF
DNA: TGTGCCAGCAGTTACCTCGGAGGGGGGGGTTCTTACGAGCAGTACTTC

J: TRBJ2-7
D: TRBD2
V: TRBV5-6
size: .
CDR3: CASSFAGGRAYEQYF
DNA: TGTGCCAGCAGCTTCGCGGGGGGGCGAGCCTACGAGCAGTACTTC

J: TRBJ1-5
D: TRBD1
V: TRBV7-2
size: .
CDR3: CASSQDRGYHQPQHF
DNA: TGTGCCAGCAGCCAAGACAGGGGGTACCATCAGCCCCAGCATTTT

J: TRBJ2-2
D: .
V: TRBV7-8
size: once
CDR3: CASSTVRAGVELFF
DNA: TGTGCCAGCAGCACAGTCCGCGCCGGTGTGGAGCTGTTTTTT

J: TRBJ2-7
D: .
V: TRBV6-5
size: .
CDR3: CASRSTSFHEQYF
DNA: TGTGCCAGCAGATCGACTAGTTTCCACGAGCAGTACTTC

J: TRBJ2-2
D: .
V: TRBV2
size: .
CDR3: CASSENLNTGELFF
DNA: TGTGCCAGCAGTGAGAACCTCAACACCGGGGAGCTGTTTTTT

J: TRBJ1-1
D: TRBD1
V: TRBV10-1
size: .
CDR3: CASSEKTGITEAFF
DNA: TGCGCCAGCAGTGAGAAGACAGGGATCACTGAAGCTTTCTTT

J: TRBJ2-5
D: .
V: TRBV28
size: .
CDR3: CASSSTGTLGTQYF
DNA: TGTGCCAGCAGTTCCACCGGGACCCTGGGGACCCAGTACTTC

J: TRBJ2-1
D: .
V: TRBV12-5
size: .
CDR3: CASGLLVGYEWGYNEQFF
DNA: TGTGCTAGTGGTTTGTTGGTGGGGTATGAGTGGGGATACAATGAGCAGTTCTTC

J: TRBJ1-2
D: .
V: TRBV27
size: few
CDR3: CASKGVGYGYTF
DNA: TGTGCCAGCAAGGGGGTTGGATATGGCTACACCTTC

J: TRBJ1-1
D: .
V: TRBV10-1
size: once
CDR3: CASTDGGWNTEAFF
DNA: TGCGCCAGCACGGACGGGGGCTGGAACACTGAAGCTTTCTTT

J: TRBJ2-7
D: .
V: TRBV7-9
size: .
CDR3: CASSPVGFLYEQYF
DNA: TGTGCCAGCAGCCCCGTAGGGTTCCTCTACGAGCAGTACTTC

J: TRBJ2-1
D: TRBD2
V: TRBV10-1
size: .
CDR3: CASSERSSGDNEQFF
DNA: TGCGCCAGCAGTGAGCGGTCTAGCGGGGACAATGAGCAGTTCTTC

J: TRBJ1-3
D: .
V: TRBV6-6
size: .
CDR3: CASTNPGWGNTIYF
DNA: TGTGCCAGCACCAACCCTGGGTGGGGAAACACCATATATTTT

J: TRBJ2-1
D: .
V: TRBV2
size: .
CDR3: CASLQTVSYNEQFF
DNA: TGTGCCAGCCTCCAGACAGTCTCCTACAATGAGCAGTTCTTC

J: TRBJ1-4
D: TRBD1
V: TRBV7-6
size: .
CDR3: CASSARTGENEKLFF
DNA: TGTGCCAGCAGCGCCAGGACAGGGGAAAATGAAAAACTGTTTTTT

J: TRBJ2-2
D: .
V: TRBV6-5
size: once
CDR3: CASGLNTGELFF
DNA: TGTGCCAGCGGCTTGAACACCGGGGAGCTGTTTTTT

J: TRBJ2-3
D: TRBD2
V: TRBV28
size: .
CDR3: CASSFYPGGMGDTQYF
DNA: TGTGCCAGCAGTTTTTATCCGGGAGGGATGGGAGATACGCAGTATTTT

J: TRBJ1-5
D: .
V: TRBV5-6
size: .
CDR3: CASSLGRGSNQPQHF
DNA: TGTGCCAGCAGCTTGGGTAGGGGGAGCAATCAGCCCCAGCATTTT

J: TRBJ1-1
D: TRBD1
V: TRBV19
size: .
CDR3: CASTTGGGTEAFF
DNA: TGTGCCAGTACTACAGGGGGAGGCACTGAAGCTTTCTTT

J: TRBJ2-1
D: .
V: TRBV29-1
size: .
CDR3: CSVEGRDSYNEQFF
DNA: TGCAGCGTTGAGGGCAGGGACTCCTACAATGAGCAGTTCTTC

J: TRBJ2-7
D: TRBD2
V: TRBV27
size: once
CDR3: CASSLVAGGPYEQYF
DNA: TGTGCCAGCAGTTTAGTAGCGGGAGGGCCCTACGAGCAGTACTTC

J: TRBJ2-4
D: .
V: TRBV28
size: .
CDR3: CASSVTTDSIAKNIQYF
DNA: TGTGCCAGCAGTGTGACGACGGATTCTATAGCCAAAAACATTCAGTACTTC

J: TRBJ2-1
D: .
V: TRBV28
size: once
CDR3: CASSYIPGTPDNEQFF
DNA: TGTGCCAGCAGTTATATTCCCGGGACACCGGACAATGAGCAGTTCTTC

J: TRBJ2-5
D: .
V: TRBV7-2
size: .
CDR3: CASSHGGAETQYF
DNA: TGTGCCAGCAGCCACGGTGGCGCGGAGACCCAGTACTTC

J: TRBJ2-1
D: TRBD2
V: TRBV7-3
size: .
CDR3: CASSLGGGSYNEQFF
DNA: TGTGCCAGCAGCTTAGGCGGGGGTTCCTACAATGAGCAGTTCTTC

J: TRBJ1-2
D: TRBD1
V: TRBV29-1
size: few
CDR3: CSVVSRQGDGYTF
DNA: TGCAGCGTTGTGAGTAGACAGGGCGATGGCTACACCTTC